The 10 T cell receptor beta chains in this list originate from one sample, sequenced in a study of T cell responses to AZD1222 COVID-19 vaccine. Measured with immunoSEQ multiplex PCR; TCRdb has only the in-frame clones, and not every one. The repertoire holds about 100,000 clones, with 88% as singletons. Sequenced here: peripheral blood, sampled on day 0 of AZD1222 vaccination. All receptors come from an adult in good health.

The CDR3 DNA reads as TGTGCCATCAGTGAGTCTCCTAGCCGACGCACAGATACGCAGTATTTT. Protein sequence: CAISESPSRRTDTQYF. This chain uses TRBV10-3 with TRBJ2-3; D possibly corresponds to TRBD2 (5 bases). CDR1 ENHRY and CDR2 SYGVKD come from the germline V gene. V was clipped by 0 bases and J by 1 base, with 11 bases between them. The CDR3 has 16 residues.

V is TRBV5-1 and J is TRBJ2-5, with D unclear. Germline V gene data show CDR1 as SGHRS and CDR2 as YFSETQ. The CDR3 is made up of 15 amino acids. Trimming left V 0 bases short and J 1 base short, with 10 bases between. CDR3 sequence (DNA): TGCGCCAGCAGCTTGGTTCCTAGAGGCCAAGAGACCCAGTACTTC. Translating gives CASSLVPRGQETQYF.

This chain uses TRBV7-9 with TRBJ1-1, with D perhaps matching TRBD1 (5 bases). Germline V gives CDR1 SEHNR, CDR2 FQNEAQ (reference sequence). Deletions cut 8 bases from V and 5 bases from J, with 18 bases between. The CDR3 sequence is 14 residues long. The CDR3 reads CASGVEGAKTEAFF. Written as DNA, the CDR3 is TGTGCCAGCGGGGTTGAAGGGGCTAAGACTGAAGCTTTCTTT.

The chain joins TRBV28 to TRBJ2-4; 13 bases align to TRBD2. The CDR3 is 14 residues long. Unmatched junction bases numbered 4, after V lost 6 bases and J lost 8 bases. The germline V gene has CDR1 MDHEN and CDR2 SYDVKM. The CDR3 loop reads CASSSGTSGDIQYF. The CDR3 DNA follows: TGTGCCAGCAGCTCCGGGACTAGCGGGGACATTCAGTACTTC.

V usage is TRBV29-1 and J usage is TRBJ1-2; D possibly corresponds to TRBD1 (6 bases). CDR3 length: 13 residues. Germline V lookup: CDR1 SQVTM, CDR2 ANQGSEA. Trimming removed 4 bases at V and 2 bases at J, with 11 bases between. The CDR3 DNA sequence: TGCAGCGTTGTAGGGCAGGGGAACTATGGCTACACCTTC. This translates into CSVVGQGNYGYTF.

The gene calls are TRBV10-3 and TRBJ1-2; a possible D gene is TRBD1 (6 bases). The CDR3 totals 12 residues. Per the germline V gene, CDR1 is ENHRY and CDR2 is SYGVKD. V was trimmed by 10 bases and J by 3 bases, leaving 12 bases between them. CDR3 nucleotides: TGTGCCACCCTGGACAGAGACTATGGCTACACCTTC. Translated, it gives CATLDRDYGYTF.

The gene calls are TRBV19 and TRBJ1-4, with 7 bases that match TRBD1. The CDR3 loop spans 18 amino acids. Germline trimming cut 4 bases from V and 7 bases from J; bases unmatched to any gene: 18. Germline CDR1 and CDR2: LNHDA and SQIVND (reference sequence). CDR3 nucleotide sequence: TGTGCCAGTAGTACATATTACAGGGGACCCACCGTCAGTGAAAAACTGTTTTTT. This encodes CASSTYYRGPTVSEKLFF.

This chain uses TRBV7-2 with TRBJ2-7, with TRBD1 as a possible D gene (6 bases). The CDR3 sequence is 14 residues long. The V end lost 5 bases, the J end lost 6 bases, and 17 bases lay between the germline ends. Germline CDR1 reads SGHTA; CDR2 reads FQGNSA. This CDR3 reads CASSDWIQQGEQYF. For the CDR3, the DNA is TGTGCCAGCAGCGACTGGATTCAACAGGGCGAGCAGTACTTC.

The chain has TRBV4-2 and TRBJ2-4, with 13 bases aligning to TRBD2. The CDR3 has 17 residues. Trimming took 0 bases from V and 6 from J; bases not matched to a gene: 5. Germline CDR1 is LGHNA and CDR2 is YNFKEQ. CDR3: CASSQETSGGSGNIQYF. CDR3 DNA: TGTGCCAGCAGCCAAGAGACTAGCGGGGGGTCAGGAAACATTCAGTACTTC.

The rearrangement uses TRBV5-5 and TRBJ1-4, with no clear D. Germline CDR1 is SGHKS and CDR2 is YYEKEE (reference sequence). This CDR3 is built from 15 residues. V lost 0 bases and J lost 6, with 12 bases in between. CDR3 coding DNA: TGTGCCAGCAGCTTGGTAAAGGGTATAGATGAAAAACTGTTTTTT. Amino acids: CASSLVKGIDEKLFF.